Below are 30 T cell receptor beta chains sequenced from a single sample in a study of CD8 T cells in Susac syndrome. Random hexamers were used to reverse transcribe the RNA input (0.5 to 1 ug). One entry per CDR3 protein, called by TCRdb with MiXCR from the immunoSEQ multiplex PCR reads. This table has approximately 68,000 distinct CDR3 sequences, less than 95% appearing once. Sequencing input: CD8+ T cells from PBMCs. Receptors originate from a human donor with multiple sclerosis.

This clonotype was detected only once. V usage is TRBV14 and J usage is TRBJ1-4; D unresolved. This CDR3 spans 16 amino acids. Germline CDR1 reads SGHDN; CDR2 reads FVKESK. Trimming removed 4 bases at V and 0 bases at J, with 12 bases between. The CDR3 loop reads CASSLAVAATNEKLFF. CDR3 in DNA: TGTGCCAGCAGCCTCGCCGTCGCAGCAACTAATGAAAAACTGTTTTTT.

The CDR3 nucleotides read TGTGCCAGCAGTGTTGGGTCCGGGGGTCAGCCCCAGCATTTT. Protein: CASSVGSGGQPQHF. The chain joins TRBV6-4 to TRBJ1-5; the D gene is possibly TRBD1 (5 bases). Trimming left V 4 bases short and J 6 bases short, with 13 bases between. Looked up from germline, CDR1 is MRHNA and CDR2 is SNTAGT. The CDR3 has 14 amino acids.

The chain carries TRBV9 and TRBJ2-1; 14 nucleotides line up with TRBD2. The CDR3 has 18 amino acids. The V segment lost 5 bases and the J segment 8 bases; nucleotides outside the gene matches: 15. The germline V gene has CDR1 SGDLS and CDR2 YYNGEE. CDR3 in DNA: TGTGCCAGCAGACCATCAAGCGGACTAGCGGGAGGTCGGGATGAGCAGTTCTTC. This encodes CASRPSSGLAGGRDEQFF.

The V call is TRBV29-1, the J call TRBJ2-7; either TRBD1 or TRBD2 may supply D (5 bases each). The germline CDR1 and CDR2 sequences are SQVTM and ANQGSEA. The CDR3 totals 11 residues. V was trimmed by 4 bases and J by 7 bases, leaving 11 bases between them. In nucleotides, the CDR3 is TGCAGCGTTGGGGGGACCCGGGAGCAGTACTTC. The encoded protein is CSVGGTREQYF.

The chain has TRBV19 and TRBJ1-1; D not certain. Germline V gives CDR1 LNHDA, CDR2 SQIVND (reference sequence). The V end was cut by 2 bases, the J end by 1 base, with 5 bases between. The CDR3 has 13 residues. The CDR3 DNA reads as TGTGCCAGTAGTATACACGGGAACACTGAAGCTTTCTTT. Its protein product is CASSIHGNTEAFF.

The J gene is TRBJ1-2, the V gene TRBV4-2; possibly TRBD1 for D (5 bases). V shed 1 base and J shed 4 bases, with 7 bases lying between them. CDR1 and CDR2 (germline): LGHNA, YNFKEQ. The CDR3 has 13 residues. The CDR3 DNA reads as TGTGCCAGCAGCCAAGGGACATCCTATGGCTACACCTTC. Translating it yields CASSQGTSYGYTF.

The V gene is TRBV27, the J gene TRBJ1-5; D gene ambiguous. V was clipped by 8 bases and J by 5 bases, with 13 bases between them. The V gene's germline CDR1 is MNHEY and CDR2 SMNVEV (reference sequence). This CDR3 is built from 13 residues. The CDR3 protein is CASHPLTYQPQHF. The DNA for the CDR3 is TGTGCCAGCCATCCCCTAACATATCAGCCCCAGCATTTT.

The rearrangement joins TRBV2 to TRBJ2-3; tentatively, D is TRBD2 (6 bases). Trimming shortened V by 7 bases and J by 0 bases, and 14 bases separated the two germline ends. Germline V gene sequence: CDR1 SNHLY, CDR2 FYNNEI. The CDR3 spans 15 residues. The CDR3 sequence: CASMGGSASTDTQYF. In DNA form, the CDR3 reads TGTGCCAGCATGGGAGGAAGCGCCAGCACAGATACGCAGTATTTT.

This chain uses TRBV2 with TRBJ2-1, with TRBD2 as a possible D gene (7 bases). CDR1 SNHLY and CDR2 FYNNEI come from the germline V gene. There are 14 residues in the CDR3. V was shortened by 6 bases and J by 3 bases, with 12 bases between the two germline ends. The CDR3 here is CASRGGDNYNEQFF. The CDR3 nucleotides are TGTGCCAGCAGGGGAGGGGACAACTACAATGAGCAGTTCTTC.

The V call is TRBV18, the J call TRBJ1-1; maybe TRBD1 (5 bases). In germline, CDR1 is KGHSH, CDR2 LQKENI. The CDR3 totals 15 residues. Trimming cost V 5 bases and J 4 bases, with 17 bases left between them. The CDR3 sequence is CASSATGTRGTEAFF. The CDR3 DNA reads TGTGCCAGCTCAGCAACTGGGACTCGGGGCACTGAAGCTTTCTTT.

V usage is TRBV2 and J usage is TRBJ2-1, with D perhaps matching TRBD2 (5 bases). CDR3 length: 14 amino acids. Trimming took 4 bases from V and 8 from J, leaving 15 bases between them. Germline V gene sequence: CDR1 SNHLY, CDR2 FYNNEI. The CDR3 nucleotides are TGTGCCAGCAGTGCGTCCGGACTCATCTATGAGCAGTTCTTC. Encoded protein: CASSASGLIYEQFF.

This chain's CDR3 is CSALAGVGEQFF. CDR3 bases: TGCAGTGCTTTAGCGGGAGTGGGTGAGCAGTTCTTC. The chain combines TRBV20-1 with TRBJ2-1; 9 positions agree with TRBD2. CDR1 DFQATT and CDR2 SNEGSKA come from the germline V gene (reference sequence). V shed 5 bases, J shed 9 bases, and the junction held 5 bases outside the gene matches. The CDR3 is 12 residues long.

The chain combines TRBV4-3 with TRBJ1-6; D may be TRBD1 (6 bases). Trimming took off 0 bases at V and 7 bases at J, with 7 bases between the two ends. There are 14 residues in the CDR3. Germline CDR1 LGHNA, CDR2 YSLEER. CDR3 bases: TGCGCCAGCAGCCAAGATAGGGGGAATTCACCCCTCCACTTT. This codes for CASSQDRGNSPLHF.

The J gene is TRBJ2-3, the V gene TRBV7-9, with a weak D call TRBD2 (5 bases). This CDR3 has 15 amino acids. Germline V gene lookup returns CDR1 SEHNR and CDR2 FQNEAQ (reference sequence). The ends were cut back, 5 bases at V and 5 bases at J, with 17 bases in the middle. The DNA of the CDR3 is TGTGCCAGCAGCCCTACCGGGAACGACGGAGATACGCAGTATTTT. Translated, it gives CASSPTGNDGDTQYF. The full variable domain, its missing parts supplied by reference TRBV7-9 and TRBJ2-3, is DTGVSQNPRHKITKRGQNVTFRCDPISEHNRLYWYRQTLGQGPEFLTYFQNEAQLEKSRLLSDRFSAERPKGSFSTLEIQRTEQGDSAMYLCASSPTGNDGDTQYFGPGTRLTVL.

The chain carries TRBV24-1 and TRBJ2-5, with 7 bases lining up with TRBD2. V dropped 0 bases and J dropped 1; count of bases not matched to a gene: 4. This CDR3 spans 16 amino acids. Germline lookup yields CDR1 KGHDR and CDR2 SFDVKD. In DNA, the CDR3 is TGTGCCACCAGTGATTTGTCTACGGGAGGCCAAGAGACCCAGTACTTC. Its protein product is CATSDLSTGGQETQYF.

This clonotype came up once. This sequence joins TRBV6-2 or TRBV6-3 and TRBJ2-1; no clear D. The CDR3 length is 13 residues. Germline values: CDR1 MNHEY, CDR2 SVGEGT. V lost 2 bases and J lost 4, with 6 bases in between. DNA for the CDR3: TGTGCCAGCAGTTACAGCTCGTACAATGAGCAGTTCTTC. This sequence encodes CASSYSSYNEQFF.

The chain employs TRBV5-1 and TRBJ1-1; possible D gene TRBD1, 6 bases. From germline, CDR1 is SGHRS and CDR2 YFSETQ. The CDR3 runs to 15 residues. V was shortened by 4 bases and J by 0 bases, with 13 bases between the two germline ends. The CDR3: CASSHQQGLNTEAFF. In nucleotides, the CDR3 is TGCGCCAGCAGCCACCAACAGGGCCTGAACACTGAAGCTTTCTTT.

This chain uses TRBV12-5 with TRBJ1-1, with D perhaps matching TRBD1 (6 bases). Trimming removed 5 bases from V and 2 bases from J, with 15 bases in between. In germline, CDR1 is LGHNT, CDR2 FRNRAP. The CDR3 is made up of 15 amino acids. This CDR3 reads CASGPSLGGNTEAFF. CDR3 nucleotide sequence: TGTGCTAGTGGTCCATCCCTCGGGGGCAACACTGAAGCTTTCTTT.

This clonotype came up once. The chain couples TRBV30 to TRBJ1-4, with D possibly TRBD1 on 6 matching bases. The V gene lost 0 bases and the J gene lost 8 bases, with 13 bases spanning the gap. The CDR3 consists of 14 residues. CDR1 and CDR2 (germline): GTSNPN, SVGIG (reference sequence). The CDR3 DNA reads TGTGCCTGGAGTGTAACAGGCAGGGGAGAAAAACTGTTTTTT. Translated, it gives CAWSVTGRGEKLFF.

The genes are TRBV28 and TRBJ2-1; the D gene could be TRBD1 or TRBD2 (5 bases each). The CDR3 has 13 residues. In germline, CDR1 is MDHEN, CDR2 SYDVKM. V gave up 2 bases and J gave up 10 bases, with 12 bases separating them. This chain's CDR3 is CASSLGTLGEQFF. The CDR3 DNA reads TGTGCCAGCAGTTTAGGGACGCTAGGGGAGCAGTTCTTC.

The V and J genes are TRBV27 and TRBJ1-4; 8 bases agree with TRBD1. The length of the CDR3 is 15 residues. V dropped 6 bases and J dropped 6; count of bases not matched to a gene: 9. Germline CDR1 and CDR2: MNHEY and SMNVEV (reference sequence). The CDR3: CASRSRTGLDEKLFF. For the CDR3, the DNA is TGTGCCAGCAGATCTAGGACAGGGCTTGATGAAAAACTGTTTTTT.

The V and J genes are TRBV13 and TRBJ2-7; D is ambiguous. The CDR3 loop spans 12 amino acids. Germline assignment: CDR1 PRHDT and CDR2 FYEKMQ (reference sequence). V was pared by 4 bases and J by 7 bases, with 11 bases between. CDR3 nucleotides: TGTGCCAGCAGCTACCTCAGCAGAGAGCAGTACTTC. Its protein product is CASSYLSREQYF.

The rearrangement joins TRBV12-3 or TRBV12-4 to TRBJ2-1; D uncertain. CDR3 length: 12 amino acids. V was clipped by 2 bases and J by 8 bases, with 7 bases between them. CDR3 region: CASSLRMDEQFF. The CDR3 bases are TGTGCCAGCAGTTTAAGGATGGATGAGCAGTTCTTC.

J is TRBJ2-2 and V is TRBV6-6, with 9 positions matching TRBD2. CDR1 is MNHNY and CDR2 is SVGAGI in the germline V gene (reference sequence). The CDR3 is made up of 15 amino acids. Losses at the gene ends were 3 bases for V and 1 base for J; bases not matched to a gene: 0. In DNA form, the CDR3 reads TGTGCCAGCAGTTATAGCGGGGGGAACACCGGGGAGCTGTTTTTT. It codes for CASSYSGGNTGELFF.

This chain links TRBV28 with TRBJ2-7; 7 positions agree with TRBD1. This CDR3 comprises 13 residues. V shed 3 bases, J shed 6 bases, and the junction held 5 bases outside the gene matches. The germline V gene encodes CDR1 MDHEN and CDR2 SYDVKM. CDR3 amino acids: CASSLGTAGEQYF. The CDR3 region has the DNA TGTGCCAGCAGTTTGGGGACAGCTGGCGAGCAGTACTTC.

V and J are TRBV27 and TRBJ1-2, with a possible D match to TRBD1 (6 bases). The germline V gene has CDR1 MNHEY and CDR2 SMNVEV (reference sequence). Trimming cost V 5 bases and J 3 bases, with 16 bases left between them. CDR3 length: 15 amino acids. CDR3 nucleotides: TGTGCCAGCAGTCGAGGGGGGAACCTGGACTATGGCTACACCTTC. Protein product: CASSRGGNLDYGYTF.

V usage is TRBV19 and J usage is TRBJ2-1; D is ambiguous. CDR3 length: 15 residues. Between the trimmed V and J ends, which lost 1 base and 0 bases, there was a span of 7 bases. Germline assignment: CDR1 LNHDA and CDR2 SQIVND (reference sequence). The chain's CDR3 is CASSIALSSYNEQFF. CDR3 nucleotide sequence: TGTGCCAGTAGTATAGCCCTTAGCTCCTACAATGAGCAGTTCTTC.

The rearrangement links TRBV13 to TRBJ2-7; TRBD1 or TRBD2 may be the D gene (6 bases each). This CDR3 contains 15 residues. V lost 4 bases and J 1 base, leaving 14 bases between the germline ends. The germline V gene encodes CDR1 PRHDT and CDR2 FYEKMQ (reference sequence). The DNA of the CDR3 is TGTGCCAGCAGCTACCGGGGGCTCCCGTCCTACGAGCAGTACTTC. It encodes CASSYRGLPSYEQYF. The whole variable domain, remainder taken from reference TRBV13 and TRBJ2-7, is AAGVIQSPRHLIKEKRETATLKCYPIPRHDTVYWYQQGPGQDPQFLISFYEKMQSDKGSIPDRFSAQQFSDYHSELNMSSLELGDSALYFCASSYRGLPSYEQYFGPGTRLTVT.

The rearrangement joins TRBV7-2 to TRBJ2-7; 10 positions agree with TRBD2. The germline V gene has CDR1 SGHTA and CDR2 FQGNSA. V trimming: 1 base; J trimming: 2 bases; junction bases outside the gene matches: 2. This CDR3 is 15 amino acids long. The CDR3 nucleotides read TGTGCCAGCAGCTTAGGGACTAGCGGACCCTACGAGCAGTACTTC. It is translated as CASSLGTSGPYEQYF.

CDR3 DNA: TGTGCCAGCAGCCTGGCTGGGACAGGGGGATTCAATGAGCAGTTCTTC. It codes for CASSLAGTGGFNEQFF. The gene calls are TRBV12-3 or TRBV12-4 and TRBJ2-1; 11 bases fit TRBD1. The CDR3 runs to 16 residues. J was trimmed by 6 bases and V by 6 bases; bases with no gene match: 10.